This paragraph reports one TCR beta chain. A much larger clone differs from this one at a single base, so this may be a read error. The CDR3 does not close with the conserved phenylalanine or tryptophan, likely indicating a read error. This record belongs to a study of molecular identifiers for immune sequencing clone quantification. TCRdb called the PCR reads again in MiXCR, with one record for every CDR3 protein. The table has hundreds of thousands of distinct CDR3 sequences, about 25% seen once; the top ten hold 0.7% to 0.95%. Germline-derived CDR1 and CDR2 are MNHNY and SVGAGI (reference sequence). This CDR3 has 16 amino acids. The J segment lost 0 bases and the V segment lost 4 bases, leaving 9 bases of the junction unmatched.

The TCR originated in a human donor in good health. Some libraries in this study had Jurkat cell RNA spiked in. Sequencing used naive CD8+ T cells from blood, with Jurkat cell RNA spiked in. Subset indicated: FACS-sorted CD8+CD4-CCR7+CD45RA+ naive T cells. The chain employs TRBV6-6 and TRBJ2-7; 7 nucleotides align to TRBD1. CDR3 in amino acids: CASSSVIRDSSYEQYL. CDR3 sequence (DNA): TGTGCCAGCAGTTCGGTGATCCGGGACAGCTCCTACGAGCAGTACCTC.